This T cell receptor (beta chain) comes out of a study of beta chain features in type 1 diabetes (dated by TCRdb to the late 2010s). Describing the broader study: Mean age, gender distribution, total cell number and subset yield did not differ between patients and healthy donors. A total of roughly 99 million sorted cells were examined across all samples, and the number of cells per subset was strongly correlated with RNA yield. In the study, TCRB repertoires of sorted circulating CD4+ T cell subsets from recently diagnosed type 1 diabetes patients were compared with those of matched healthy donors. Regulatory and stem cell-like memory subsets were obtained from only 8 patients and roughly eight healthy donors, while naive and central memory subsets were obtained from all 30 or so donors. On the study overall, not on this receptor specifically: HLA sub-analyses involved small numbers of individuals, so any influence of HLA type on TCRB rearrangement remained unresolved. At VDJ recombination sites, type 1 diabetes patients had fewer insertions and more deleted nucleotides, which implies abnormalities in thymic rearrangement. Naive, central memory and regulatory TCRB repertoires appeared to be more similar among patients than among healthy donors. Shorter templates might have been favored by PCR, but patient and control samples were amplified and corrected together, so both groups would have been affected equally by any skew. Because cDNA was sequenced instead of genomic DNA, activated cells with high expression could be over-represented, although the groups did not differ in activation or CD3 levels. A moderate but significant shortening of TCRB CDR3 length was observed in type 1 diabetes patients in all four CD4+ subsets.

The CDR3 sequence holds 15 residues, the cysteine and phenylalanine included. The sequence is cut down to CDR3 DNA, 45 bases in frame from base 1. The germline V gene (reference sequence) gives CDR1 as MNHEY and CDR2 as SMNVEV. Trimming costs V 0 bases and J 0 bases, and their ends lie 8 bases apart. Each donor gave one peripheral blood draw, approximately 110 mL on average, collected into heparinised tubes. A BD FACSAria II was used to sort naive, central memory, regulatory and stem cell-like memory CD4+ T cells with a panel that included CD45RO, CCR7, CD25, CD127, CD95 and CD27. Purity was above 95% for every sorted population. Right away, PBMCs were isolated by Lymphoprep density gradient centrifugation and were stained directly, with no culture step. To minimize batch effects, samples were stained and sorted in pairs, one healthy donor with one patient per experiment. In this sample, this clone turned up once. It has no known antigen specificity. Qualities for individual bases were not recorded, and no much larger clone is one base off.

The entire amount of isolated RNA was reverse transcribed using the High Capacity cDNA Reverse Transcription Kit, so the sequenced TCRB transcripts were expressed ones. Deep immunoSEQ sequencing was performed on naive, central memory and regulatory T cell samples, with an average of roughly 3.6 million total reads per sample. Sorted cells were lysed in RLT buffer, and RNA was extracted using DNase-treated RNeasy Micro or Mini kits according to cell number. Each cell subset was processed on its own to prevent cross-contamination, while patient and healthy donor samples were processed together. The immunoSEQ multiplex PCR was used to amplify TCRB sequences from cDNA, yielding 87-bp fragments that span the CDR3 region. Sequencing of the amplicons was done on the Illumina HiSeq platform. The published analysis was carried out like this. PCR bias was computationally corrected using synthetic template baselines, reads within Hamming distance 2 were collapsed, and singletons that could not be merged were discarded. Reads were aligned against IMGT so that V, D and J genes, CDR3 length and insertions or deletions at six rearrangement sites could be assigned. Clonotype counts were normalized to sorted cell number within each subset before computing true diversity and Gini coefficients with the tcR R package. Repertoire sharing was quantified using the overlap coefficient calculated on TCRB nucleotide sequences. Out-of-frame TCRB sequences from naive cells were analyzed as a proxy for the pre-selection repertoire. TCRdb re-hosts the immuneACCESS table, in-frame sequences only. Its copies lack some clones; in the studies checked, an unresolved V gene accounts for under half of them, and the cause for the rest is not known. V, J and clone size are those of that table, while D and trimming were read from the DNA. This sample gives 600,000 or so clones in total; about 14% of them show up just once. 0.03% to 0.045% of the sample is taken by the ten largest.

The receptor's source is a young man with type 1 diabetes. Sequenced sample: naive CD4+ T cells from blood. Per the publication, the cell subset or site label means: true naive CD4+ T cells. Rearrangement joined TRBV27 to TRBJ2-5, with the D gene tentatively TRBD1 or TRBD2, based on 5 matching bases in each. The nucleotides read TGTGCCAGCAGTTTATCCTTGGGGGACCAAGAGACCCAGTACTTC. This sequence encodes CASSLSLGDQETQYF.